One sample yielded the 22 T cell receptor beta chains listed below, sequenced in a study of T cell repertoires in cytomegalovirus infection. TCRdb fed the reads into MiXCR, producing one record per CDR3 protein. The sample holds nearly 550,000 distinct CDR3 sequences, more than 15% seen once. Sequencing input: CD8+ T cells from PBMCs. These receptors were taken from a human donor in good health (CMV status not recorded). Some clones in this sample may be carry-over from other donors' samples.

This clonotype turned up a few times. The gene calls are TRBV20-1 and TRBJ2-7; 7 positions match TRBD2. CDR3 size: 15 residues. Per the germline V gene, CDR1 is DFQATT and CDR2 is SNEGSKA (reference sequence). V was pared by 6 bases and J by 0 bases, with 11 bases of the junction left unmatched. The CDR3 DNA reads TGCAGTGCGAGACCCCCGCGGGAGATCTCCTACGAGCAGTACTTC. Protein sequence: CSARPPREISYEQYF.

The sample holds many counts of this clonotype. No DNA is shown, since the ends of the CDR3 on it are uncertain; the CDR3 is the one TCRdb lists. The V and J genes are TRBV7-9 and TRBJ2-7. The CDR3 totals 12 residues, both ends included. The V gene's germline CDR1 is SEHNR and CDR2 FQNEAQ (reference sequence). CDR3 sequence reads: CASSLSLREQYF.

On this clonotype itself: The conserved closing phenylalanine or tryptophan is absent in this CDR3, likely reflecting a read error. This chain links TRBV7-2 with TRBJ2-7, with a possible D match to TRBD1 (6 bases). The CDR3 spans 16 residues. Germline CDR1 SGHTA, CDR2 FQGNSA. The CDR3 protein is CASSLTGRADPYEQYL. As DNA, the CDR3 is TGTGCTAGCAGCTTGACAGGACGGGCTGATCCCTACGAGCAGTACTTA.

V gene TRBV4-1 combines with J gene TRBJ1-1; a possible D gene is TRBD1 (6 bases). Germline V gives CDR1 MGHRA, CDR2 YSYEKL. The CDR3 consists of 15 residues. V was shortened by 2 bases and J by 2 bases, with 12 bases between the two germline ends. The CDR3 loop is CASSQRPGTNTEAFF. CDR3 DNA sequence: TGCGCCAGCAGCCAACGCCCGGGGACAAACACTGAAGCTTTCTTT.

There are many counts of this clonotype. The chain's CDR3 is CASSLGGPYQPQHF. The CDR3 region has the DNA TGTGCCAGCAGCTTAGGAGGTCCGTATCAGCCCCAGCATTTT. The gene calls are TRBV7-8 and TRBJ1-5; D uncertain. The CDR3 has 14 residues. V was clipped by 1 base and J by 5 bases, with 9 bases between them. The germline V gene encodes CDR1 SGHVS and CDR2 FQNEAQ.

The CDR3 sequence: CSAATLRGNTIYF. CDR3 DNA: TGCAGTGCTGCCACACTGCGCGGAAACACCATATATTTT. The chain recombines TRBV20-1 with TRBJ1-3; D is unclear. The CDR3 length is 13 residues. Deletions cut 5 bases from V and 4 bases from J, with 12 bases between. The germline V gene encodes CDR1 DFQATT and CDR2 SNEGSKA (reference sequence).

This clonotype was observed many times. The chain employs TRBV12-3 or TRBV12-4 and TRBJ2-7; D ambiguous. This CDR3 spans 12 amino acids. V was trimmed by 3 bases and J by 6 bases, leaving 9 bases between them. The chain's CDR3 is CASSFSRTEQYF. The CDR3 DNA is TGTGCCAGCAGTTTCAGTCGAACCGAGCAGTACTTC.

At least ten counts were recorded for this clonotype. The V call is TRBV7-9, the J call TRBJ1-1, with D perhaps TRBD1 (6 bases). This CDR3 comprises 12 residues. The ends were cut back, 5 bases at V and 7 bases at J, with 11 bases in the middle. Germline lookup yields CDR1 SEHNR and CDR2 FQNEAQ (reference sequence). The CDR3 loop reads CASSPDSVEAFF. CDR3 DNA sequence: TGTGCCAGCAGCCCGGACAGTGTTGAAGCTTTCTTT.

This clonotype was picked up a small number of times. The CDR3 DNA reads TGTGCCAGCAGTTTAGCGTCTAGAGGCGTTGATGAGCAGTTCTTC. Residues: CASSLASRGVDEQFF. This sequence joins TRBV27 and TRBJ2-1; D ambiguous. Trimming took off 2 bases at V and 8 bases at J, with 16 bases between the two ends. Per the germline V gene, CDR1 is MNHEY and CDR2 is SMNVEV (reference sequence). This CDR3 contains 15 residues.

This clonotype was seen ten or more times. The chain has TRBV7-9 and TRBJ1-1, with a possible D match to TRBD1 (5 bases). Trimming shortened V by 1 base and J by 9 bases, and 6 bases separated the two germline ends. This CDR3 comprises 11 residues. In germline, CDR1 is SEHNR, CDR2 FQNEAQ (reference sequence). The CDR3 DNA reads TGTGCCAGCAGCTTAGGACAGCAAGCTTTCTTT. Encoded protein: CASSLGQQAFF.

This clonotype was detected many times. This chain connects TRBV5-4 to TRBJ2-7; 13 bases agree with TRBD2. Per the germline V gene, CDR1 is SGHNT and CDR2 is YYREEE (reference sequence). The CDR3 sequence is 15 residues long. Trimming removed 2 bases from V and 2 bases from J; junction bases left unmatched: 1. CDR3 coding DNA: TGTGCCAGCAGCTTCGGGACTAGCGGGACCTACGAGCAGTACTTC. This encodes CASSFGTSGTYEQYF.

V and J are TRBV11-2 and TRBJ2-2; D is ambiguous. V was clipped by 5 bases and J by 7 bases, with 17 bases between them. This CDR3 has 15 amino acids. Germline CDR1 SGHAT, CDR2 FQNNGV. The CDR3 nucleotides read TGTGCCAGCAGCCTGGTTGATTCTCGAGACGGGGAGCTGTTTTTT. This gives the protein CASSLVDSRDGELFF.

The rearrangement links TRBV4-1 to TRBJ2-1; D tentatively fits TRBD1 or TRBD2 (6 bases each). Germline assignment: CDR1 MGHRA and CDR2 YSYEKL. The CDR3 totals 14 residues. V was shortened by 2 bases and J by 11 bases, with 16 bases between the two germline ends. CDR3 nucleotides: TGCGCCAGCAGCCAACAGGAGGGGGACTGGCAGCAGTTCTTC. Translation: CASSQQEGDWQQFF.

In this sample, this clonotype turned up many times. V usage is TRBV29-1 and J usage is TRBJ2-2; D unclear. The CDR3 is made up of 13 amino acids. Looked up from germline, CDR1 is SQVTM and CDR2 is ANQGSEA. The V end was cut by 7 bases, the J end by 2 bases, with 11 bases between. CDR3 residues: CSAIDINTGELFF. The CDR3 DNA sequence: TGCAGCGCCATCGACATTAACACCGGGGAGCTGTTTTTT.

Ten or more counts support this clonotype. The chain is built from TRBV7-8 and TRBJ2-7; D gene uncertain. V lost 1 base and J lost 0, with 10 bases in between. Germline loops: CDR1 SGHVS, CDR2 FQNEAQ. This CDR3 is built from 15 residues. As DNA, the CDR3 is TGTGCCAGCAGCTTAGAAAAGGCCCCCTCCTACGAGCAGTACTTC. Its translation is CASSLEKAPSYEQYF.

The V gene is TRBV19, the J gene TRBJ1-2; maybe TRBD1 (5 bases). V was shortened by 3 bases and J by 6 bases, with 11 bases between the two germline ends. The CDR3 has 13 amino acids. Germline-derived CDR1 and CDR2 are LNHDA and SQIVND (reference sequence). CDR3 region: CASSIGTVDGYTF. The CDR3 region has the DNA TGTGCCAGTAGTATCGGGACCGTCGATGGCTACACCTTC.

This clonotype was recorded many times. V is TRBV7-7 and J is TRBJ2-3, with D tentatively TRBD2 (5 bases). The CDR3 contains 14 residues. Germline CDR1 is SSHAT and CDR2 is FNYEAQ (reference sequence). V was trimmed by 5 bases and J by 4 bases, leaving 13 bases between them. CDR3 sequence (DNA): TGTGCCAGCAGCCTCCGGGGATCCCCAGATACGCAGTATTTT. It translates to CASSLRGSPDTQYF.

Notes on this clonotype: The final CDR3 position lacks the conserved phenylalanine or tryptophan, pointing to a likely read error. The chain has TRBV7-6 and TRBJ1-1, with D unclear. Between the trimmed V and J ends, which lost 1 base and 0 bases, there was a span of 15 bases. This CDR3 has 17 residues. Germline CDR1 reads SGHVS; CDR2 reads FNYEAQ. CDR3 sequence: CASSLGAKGGVNTEAFY. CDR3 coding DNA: TGTGCCAGCAGCTTAGGGGCAAAGGGCGGCGTGAACACTGAAGCTTTCTAT.

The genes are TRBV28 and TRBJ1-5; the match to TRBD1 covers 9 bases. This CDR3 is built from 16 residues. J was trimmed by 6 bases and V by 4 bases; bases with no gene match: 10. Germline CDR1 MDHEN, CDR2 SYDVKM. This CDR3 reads CASSSTRQGELQPQHF. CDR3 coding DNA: TGTGCCAGCAGTTCGACAAGACAGGGGGAGCTTCAGCCCCAGCATTTT.

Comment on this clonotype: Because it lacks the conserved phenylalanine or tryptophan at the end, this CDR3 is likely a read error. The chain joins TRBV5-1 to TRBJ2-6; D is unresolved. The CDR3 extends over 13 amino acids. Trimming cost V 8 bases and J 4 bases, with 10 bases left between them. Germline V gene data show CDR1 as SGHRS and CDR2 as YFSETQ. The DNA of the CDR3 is TGCGCCAGTCGAGAGGCGGGGGCCAACGTCCTGACTTTA. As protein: CASREAGANVLTL.

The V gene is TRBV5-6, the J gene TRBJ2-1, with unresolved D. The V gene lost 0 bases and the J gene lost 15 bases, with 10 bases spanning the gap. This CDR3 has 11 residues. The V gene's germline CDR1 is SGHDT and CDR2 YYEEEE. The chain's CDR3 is CASSLVGRRFF. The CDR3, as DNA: TGTGCCAGCAGCTTGGTGGGTAGGCGGTTCTTC.

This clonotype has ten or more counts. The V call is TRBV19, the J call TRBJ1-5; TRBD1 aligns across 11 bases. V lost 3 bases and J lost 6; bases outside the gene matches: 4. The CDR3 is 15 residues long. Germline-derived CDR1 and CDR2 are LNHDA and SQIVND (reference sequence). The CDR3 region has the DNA TGTGCCAGTAGTATTGGGGACAGGGGGACTCAGCCCCAGCATTTT. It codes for CASSIGDRGTQPQHF.